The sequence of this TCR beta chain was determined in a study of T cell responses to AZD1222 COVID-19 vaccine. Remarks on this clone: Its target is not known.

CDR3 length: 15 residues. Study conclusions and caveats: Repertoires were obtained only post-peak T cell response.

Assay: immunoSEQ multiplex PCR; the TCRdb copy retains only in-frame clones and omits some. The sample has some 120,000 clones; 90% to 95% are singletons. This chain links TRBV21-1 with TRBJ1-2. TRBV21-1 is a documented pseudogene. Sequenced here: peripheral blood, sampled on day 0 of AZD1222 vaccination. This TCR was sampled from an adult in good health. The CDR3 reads CASSKVYEGINGYTF. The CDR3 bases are TGTGCCAGCAGCAAAGTTTATGAGGGGATCAACGGCTACACCTTC.